The 20 T cell receptor beta chains presented below share a single source sample, sequenced in a study of T cells expressing NK-cell markers. TCRdb re-called the 5' RACE reads; one entry per CDR3 protein, DNA not given. The sample's table shows some 300,000 distinct CDR3 sequences. The sequenced sample consisted of blood T cells: a sorted CD56 or NKG2C T cell subset, CD4+ or CD8+ T cells, or bulk PBMC T cells (not recorded which). The source is a man aged 18 to 29 in good health.

This chain joins TRBV6-5 and TRBJ2-6; TCRdb's assignment of TRBD1 cannot be checked, as there is no DNA. The CDR3 covers 17 residues. Germline CDR1 reads MNHEY; CDR2 reads SVGAGI. This chain's CDR3 is CASSYSAGLSGANVLTF.

The J gene is TRBJ2-5, the V gene TRBV5-1; the TCRdb D gene call, TRBD2, has no DNA to confirm it. Germline-derived CDR1 and CDR2 are SGHRS and YFSETQ. The CDR3 loop spans 16 amino acids. CDR3 residues: CASSAGLAGFVETQYF.

The chain joins TRBV29-1 to TRBJ1-1; the TRBD1 assignment by TCRdb is unverifiable without DNA. The CDR3 is made up of 13 amino acids. Germline V gene data show CDR1 as SQVTM and CDR2 as ANQGSEA. The CDR3: CSVEEGGRTEAFF. Full variable domain (outside the CDR3, taken from reference TRBV29-1 and TRBJ1-1): SAVISQKPSRDICQRGTSLTIQCQVDSQVTMMFWYRQQPGQSLTLIATANQGSEATYESGFVIDKFPISRPNLTFSTLTVSNMSPEDSSIYLCSVEEGGRTEAFFGQGTRLTVV.

The J gene is TRBJ2-1, the V gene TRBV7-6; TCRdb's D gene call, TRBD2, goes unchecked for lack of DNA. The CDR3 consists of 16 residues. The V gene's germline CDR1 is SGHVS and CDR2 FNYEAQ. CDR3 in amino acids: CASSLGGRGSYNEQFF.

V and J are TRBV12-3 or TRBV12-4 and TRBJ2-7; the TCRdb D gene call, TRBD1, has no DNA to confirm it. This CDR3 region has 14 residues. CDR3 sequence: CASSLTGGLSEQYF.

The chain carries TRBV1 and TRBJ2-2; the TRBD2 assignment by TCRdb is unverifiable without DNA. TRBV1 is an annotated pseudogene. This CDR3 spans 17 amino acids. This CDR3 reads CTSSHLAGGPDTGELFF.

This rearrangement joins TRBV7-3 to TRBJ2-2. Germline-derived CDR1 and CDR2 are SGHTA and FQGTGA. The CDR3 contains 11 residues. CDR3 residues: CASSFGGELFF.

V and J are TRBV21-1 and TRBJ2-7; TCRdb gives TRBD2 as the D gene, but with no DNA this cannot be confirmed. TRBV21-1 is a listed pseudogene. This CDR3 is built from 13 residues. The CDR3 protein is CASSKEGGNEQYF.

The rearrangement links TRBV11-2 to TRBJ2-3. CDR3 size: 16 residues. The V gene's germline CDR1 is SGHAT and CDR2 FQNNGV. CDR3: CASSLEEGWDTDTQYF.

The chain combines TRBV7-2 with TRBJ2-1; the D call from TCRdb, TRBD2, cannot be confirmed without DNA. Germline V gives CDR1 SGHTA, CDR2 FQGNSA. The CDR3 extends over 16 amino acids. CDR3 protein: CASSPQAGGGYNEQFF.

The chain has TRBV4-1 and TRBJ1-3. CDR1 and CDR2 from the germline V gene are MGHRA and YSYEKL. The CDR3 has 13 residues. Here the CDR3 reads CASSQETRNTIYF.

This CDR3 reads CASSYDGTSGELFF. The chain employs TRBV6-5 and TRBJ2-2; absent DNA, TCRdb's TRBD2 call cannot be checked. This CDR3 is built from 14 residues. Germline-derived CDR1 and CDR2 are MNHEY and SVGAGI.

This chain uses TRBV18 with TRBJ2-6; the TRBD1 assignment by TCRdb is unverifiable without DNA. There are 16 residues in the CDR3. CDR1 is KGHSH and CDR2 is LQKENI in the germline V gene. The CDR3: CASSPGGRSGANVLTF.

CDR3: CASSVGKTQYF. The chain joins TRBV27 to TRBJ2-5. CDR3 length: 11 amino acids. Germline CDR1 and CDR2: MNHEY and SMNVEV (reference sequence).

V usage is TRBV7-6 and J usage is TRBJ2-1; TCRdb proposes TRBD2, but this gene call is untestable without DNA. The length of the CDR3 is 12 residues. The germline V gene encodes CDR1 SGHVS and CDR2 FNYEAQ. The CDR3 loop reads CAGLAGFYEQFF.

The rearrangement joins TRBV11-2 to TRBJ2-7; TCRdb's D call of TRBD2 is untestable without DNA. CDR1 and CDR2 (germline): SGHAT, FQNNGV. This CDR3 has 18 amino acids. This CDR3 reads CASSSPGTSGSNEYEQYF.

The chain couples TRBV5-6 to TRBJ2-5; TCRdb indicates TRBD2, and absent DNA this call remains unverified. CDR1 and CDR2 (germline): SGHDT, YYEEEE. CDR3 length equals 15 residues. The CDR3 sequence: CASSSQLTSQETQYF. Looking up the rest from reference TRBV5-6 and TRBJ2-5 gives the full variable domain: DAGVTQSPTHLIKTRGQQVTLRCSPKSGHDTVSWYQQALGQGPQFIFQYYEEEERQRGNFPDRFSGHQFPNYSSELNVNALLLGDSALYLCASSSQLTSQETQYFGPGTRLLVL.

The CDR3 reads CASRVSAGETQYF. The chain is built from TRBV28 and TRBJ2-5. Germline CDR1 MDHEN, CDR2 SYDVKM. The CDR3 has 13 residues.

The chain couples TRBV12-3 or TRBV12-4 to TRBJ1-1; without DNA, the TCRdb call of TRBD1 cannot be checked. CDR3 length equals 15 residues. The CDR3 is CASRWEDRVSPEAFF.

The V gene is TRBV29-1, the J gene TRBJ2-3; TCRdb outputs TRBD2, but without DNA this stays unchecked. The CDR3 totals 17 residues. CDR1 and CDR2 from the germline V gene are SQVTM and ANQGSEA. CDR3 loop: CSTFRGPTMGDTDTQYF.